The 28 T cell receptor beta chains in this list originate from one sample, sequenced in a study of T cell repertoires in cytomegalovirus infection. TCRdb ran MiXCR on the reads and lists one entry per CDR3 protein. The table includes around 630,000 distinct CDR3 sequences, roughly 26% detected once. The sequencing sample was made of CD8+ T cells from PBMCs. These receptors were obtained from a human donor in good health (CMV status not recorded). Some clones in this sample may be carry-over from other donors' samples.

V and J are TRBV6-2 or TRBV6-3 and TRBJ2-1; the match to TRBD1 covers 7 bases. The germline CDR1 and CDR2 sequences are MNHEY and SVGEGT. V lost 0 bases, J lost 5 bases, and 10 bases stayed unmatched. The CDR3 extends over 17 amino acids. The CDR3 coding sequence is TGTGCCAGCAGTTACTCGACGACAGGGCGACTCGACAATGAGCAGTTCTTC. Residues: CASSYSTTGRLDNEQFF.

The chain carries TRBV2 and TRBJ2-1; 10 bases align to TRBD2. The length of the CDR3 is 16 residues. The germline V gene has CDR1 SNHLY and CDR2 FYNNEI. V trimming: 4 bases; J trimming: 1 base; junction bases outside the gene matches: 4. CDR3 in DNA: TGTGCCAGCAGTGTCAGAGCGGGGGGGTCCTACAATGAGCAGTTCTTC. Translation gives CASSVRAGGSYNEQFF.

This chain joins TRBV5-5 and TRBJ2-3; unclear D gene. The length of the CDR3 is 13 residues. Trimming removed 3 bases at V and 4 bases at J, with 9 bases between. Germline-derived CDR1 and CDR2 are SGHKS and YYEKEE (reference sequence). CDR3 nucleotides: TGTGCCAGCAGCTCTACAGCCCCAGATACGCAGTATTTT. This sequence encodes CASSSTAPDTQYF.

The chain employs TRBV12-3 or TRBV12-4 and TRBJ2-1; D possibly uses TRBD1 or TRBD2 (6 bases each). The CDR3 runs 13 residues. The ends were cut back, 4 bases at V and 9 bases at J, with 13 bases in the middle. The CDR3 DNA sequence: TGTGCCAGCAGTTACGGGGGCCTTGGTGAGCAGTTCTTC. This gives the protein CASSYGGLGEQFF.

Only a few counts were recorded for this clonotype. The junction differs from germline at one of its ends, possibly a read error. The V gene is TRBV2, the J gene TRBJ1-1; no firm D call. The CDR3 has 8 amino acids. Per the germline V gene, CDR1 is SNHLY and CDR2 is FYNNEI. This CDR3 is CASHPEAW. Here the CDR3 DNA reads TGTGCCAGCCACCCCGAGGCCTGG.

This sequence joins TRBV5-6 and TRBJ2-7; 7 nucleotides agree with TRBD2. V trimming: 4 bases; J trimming: 2 bases; junction bases outside the gene matches: 6. Germline CDR1 SGHDT, CDR2 YYEEEE. CDR3 length: 14 amino acids. The DNA of the CDR3 is TGTGCCAGCAGCCTCGGGGAGGGGCCCTACGAGCAGTACTTC. Its protein product is CASSLGEGPYEQYF.

The J gene is TRBJ2-4, the V gene TRBV6-2 or TRBV6-3; possibly TRBD2 for D (5 bases). The CDR3 sequence is 21 residues long. V gave up 2 bases and J gave up 1 base, with 27 bases separating them. Germline-derived CDR1 and CDR2 are MNHEY and SVGEGT. CDR3 sequence reads: CASSYKRTGETTLSAKNIQYF. The CDR3 coding sequence is TGTGCCAGCAGTTACAAGAGGACCGGGGAGACCACCTTATCGGCCAAAAACATTCAGTACTTC.

This clonotype was observed a few times. The J gene is TRBJ1-1, the V gene TRBV28; possibly TRBD1 for D (5 bases). This CDR3 has 13 amino acids. Germline V gives CDR1 MDHEN, CDR2 SYDVKM. V was shortened by 6 bases and J by 8 bases, with 16 bases between the two germline ends. The CDR3 DNA reads TGTGCCAGCAGATCGCCGGGACCCGAAGAAGCTTTCTTT. This translates into CASRSPGPEEAFF.

CDR3 coding DNA: TGCAGTGCTAGAGATCTCCGGGGGGAAACAGATACGCAGTATTTT. Encoded protein: CSARDLRGETDTQYF. The rearrangement links TRBV20-1 to TRBJ2-3, with 7 bases that match TRBD2. The CDR3 runs to 15 residues. V shed 0 bases and J 3 bases; nucleotides not matched to a gene: 6. The germline CDR1 and CDR2 sequences are DFQATT and SNEGSKA (reference sequence).

This clonotype was detected ten times or more. Written as DNA, the CDR3 is TGTGCCAGCAGCTTTTCGGGGGATGAGCAGTTCTTC. Its protein is CASSFSGDEQFF. The J gene is TRBJ2-1, the V gene TRBV11-2, with a weak D call TRBD2 (6 bases). Trimming left V 3 bases short and J 8 bases short, with 8 bases between. CDR3 length equals 12 residues. Per the germline V gene, CDR1 is SGHAT and CDR2 is FQNNGV.

Note on this clonotype: One end of the junction varies from germline; a read error may be responsible. Here the CDR3 DNA reads TGTGCCACCAGTGCCGTGACCTACAATGGGCAGTTCTTC. Encoded protein: CATSAVTYNGQFF. The chain carries TRBV24-1 and TRBJ2-1; no clear D. The CDR3 contains 13 residues. In germline, CDR1 is KGHDR, CDR2 SFDVKD.

This clonotype was detected many times. The CDR3 nucleotides are TGTGCCAGCAGCGGTAGGGGGGAAACATCTGGGGCCAACGTCCTGACTTTC. This translates into CASSGRGETSGANVLTF. The chain has TRBV7-9 and TRBJ2-6; the D call may be TRBD1 or TRBD2 (6 bases each). The V end was cut by 5 bases, the J end by 1 base, with 15 bases between. The CDR3 is 17 amino acids. Germline CDR1 is SEHNR and CDR2 is FQNEAQ (reference sequence).

This rearrangement joins TRBV2 to TRBJ2-2; no clear D gene. Trimming left V 3 bases short and J 1 base short, with 12 bases between. Germline CDR1 and CDR2: SNHLY and FYNNEI. The length of the CDR3 is 16 residues. The CDR3 protein is CASSDLGAVNTGELFF. In nucleotides, the CDR3 is TGTGCCAGCAGTGATTTAGGCGCGGTGAACACCGGGGAGCTGTTTTTT. The full variable domain, its missing parts supplied by reference TRBV2 and TRBJ2-2, is EPEVTQTPSHQVTQMGQEVILRCVPISNHLYFYWYRQILGQKVEFLVSFYNNEISEKSEIFDDQFSVERPDGSNFTLKIRSTKLEDSAMYFCASSDLGAVNTGELFFGEGSRLTVL.

This clonotype was observed many times. The V and J genes are TRBV25-1 and TRBJ2-3; D remains unclear. V lost 6 bases to trimming and J lost 2 bases, with 6 bases between them. In germline, CDR1 is MGHDK, CDR2 SYGVNS. The CDR3 spans 12 residues. In nucleotides, the CDR3 is TGTGCCAGCAGCGACTCCACAGATACGCAGTATTTT. Translation: CASSDSTDTQYF.

The chain couples TRBV10-3 to TRBJ2-1; 15 bases align to TRBD2. This CDR3 contains 18 residues. J gave up 0 bases and V 11 bases, and 11 bases lay outside the gene matches. Germline CDR1 is ENHRY and CDR2 is SYGVKD. CDR3 DNA: TGTGCCGTCCTACCGGGACTAGCGGGGGGAAACTCCTACAATGAGCAGTTCTTC. This codes for CAVLPGLAGGNSYNEQFF.

This chain uses TRBV4-1 with TRBJ2-7; TRBD2 is a possible D gene (6 bases). The CDR3 sequence is 15 residues long. CDR1 MGHRA and CDR2 YSYEKL come from the germline V gene. Trimming pared 4 bases from V and 3 bases from J, leaving 16 bases between. CDR3 in DNA: TGCGCCAGCAGCCCACCCGGGGGACCTTACTACGAGCAGTACTTC. It is translated as CASSPPGGPYYEQYF.

This clonotype was observed a few times. The chain carries TRBV6-2 or TRBV6-3 and TRBJ2-1, with 7 nucleotides matching TRBD2. The V segment lost 2 bases and the J segment 6 bases; nucleotides outside the gene matches: 4. This CDR3 is 14 amino acids long. Germline V gene data show CDR1 as MNHEY and CDR2 as SVGEGT. The CDR3 DNA reads as TGTGCCAGCAGTTACAGGGAGGGGTCCAATGAGCAGTTCTTC. This translates into CASSYREGSNEQFF.

This chain links TRBV12-3 or TRBV12-4 with TRBJ1-4; tentative D call: TRBD1 (6 bases). With 3 bases removed from V and 2 bases from J, the gap between germline ends came to 16 bases. The length of the CDR3 is 17 residues. CDR3: CASSFLRTEKTNEKLFF. DNA for the CDR3: TGTGCCAGCAGTTTTTTGCGGACAGAGAAGACTAATGAAAAACTGTTTTTT.

The chain joins TRBV20-1 to TRBJ1-1; D perhaps matches TRBD1 (5 bases). This CDR3 has 10 residues. Trimming removed 6 bases from V and 6 bases from J, with 8 bases in between. CDR1 DFQATT and CDR2 SNEGSKA come from the germline V gene (reference sequence). The CDR3 reads CSAGVPEAFF. CDR3 DNA sequence: TGCAGTGCAGGGGTCCCTGAAGCTTTCTTT.

CDR3 sequence (DNA): TGTGCCAGCAGTTACGGGACTGAGTACGAGCAGTACGTC. Its translation: CASSYGTEYEQYV. The chain couples TRBV6-6 to TRBJ2-7; tentative D call: TRBD2 (6 bases). The V gene's germline CDR1 is MNHNY and CDR2 SVGAGI (reference sequence). Trimming stripped 2 bases from V and 4 bases from J, with 9 bases between. The CDR3 loop spans 13 amino acids.

This clonotype came up a few times. The chain recombines TRBV6-2 or TRBV6-3 with TRBJ1-2; 12 bases map to TRBD1. Germline V gene sequence: CDR1 MNHEY, CDR2 SVGEGT. V dropped 7 bases and J dropped 6; count of bases not matched to a gene: 9. This CDR3 spans 15 amino acids. The CDR3 reads CASILRDRGQDGYTF. The CDR3 bases are TGTGCCAGCATTCTCCGGGACAGGGGGCAAGATGGCTACACCTTC.

The chain is built from TRBV7-9 and TRBJ2-1, with 15 positions matching TRBD2. V shed 7 bases, J shed 13 bases, and the junction held 5 bases outside the gene matches. Looked up from germline, CDR1 is SEHNR and CDR2 is FQNEAQ (reference sequence). The CDR3 totals 13 residues. The DNA for the CDR3 is TGTGCCAGCAAAGGACTAGCGGGGGGGGGTCAGTTCTTC. Amino acid sequence: CASKGLAGGGQFF.

This clonotype was recorded a few times. V is TRBV6-1 and J is TRBJ2-2, with a tentative D call TRBD2 (7 bases). Trimming took 6 bases from V and 4 from J, leaving 18 bases between them. CDR1 is MNHNS, CDR2 SASEGT, per germline. The CDR3 is 16 residues long. CDR3 loop: CASREEGGPVTGELFF. In nucleotides, the CDR3 is TGTGCCAGCAGGGAGGAGGGGGGGCCGGTCACCGGGGAGCTGTTTTTT.

The J gene is TRBJ2-5, the V gene TRBV12-3 or TRBV12-4; possibly TRBD2 for D (5 bases). V gave up 3 bases and J gave up 2 bases, with 10 bases separating them. The CDR3 has 14 amino acids. The CDR3 region is CASSFLAKQETQYF. The CDR3 DNA reads as TGTGCCAGCAGTTTTTTAGCGAAACAAGAGACCCAGTACTTC.

This clonotype has more than one count but fewer than ten. The V and J genes are TRBV29-1 and TRBJ2-6; 9 bases agree with TRBD1. CDR3 length: 17 residues. CDR1 and CDR2 from the germline V gene are SQVTM and ANQGSEA. Germline trimming cut 7 bases from V and 0 bases from J; bases unmatched to any gene: 10. The CDR3 sequence: CSATGGTGPSGANVLTF. The CDR3 coding sequence is TGCAGCGCCACCGGAGGGACAGGGCCCTCTGGGGCCAACGTCCTGACTTTC.

The sample holds many counts of this clonotype. This chain's CDR3 is CASSSDRVPEGANVLTF. The CDR3 DNA follows: TGTGCCAGCAGCTCGGACAGGGTCCCCGAGGGGGCCAACGTCCTGACTTTC. The rearrangement uses TRBV7-9 and TRBJ2-6; 8 nucleotides agree with TRBD1. This CDR3 has 17 residues. V dropped 4 bases and J dropped 4; count of bases not matched to a gene: 9. Per germline, CDR1 SEHNR and CDR2 FQNEAQ (reference sequence).

The V and J genes are TRBV10-3 and TRBJ2-1; D ambiguous. The germline V and J ends were trimmed by 6 bases and 5 bases, with 8 bases remaining between them. Germline CDR1 ENHRY, CDR2 SYGVKD. The CDR3 is made up of 12 amino acids. The CDR3 nucleotides read TGTGCCATCAGGCTCGTGGACAATGAGCAGTTCTTC. This translates into CAIRLVDNEQFF.

This clonotype has a count of ten or more. The V gene is TRBV28, the J gene TRBJ2-2; 9 nucleotides match TRBD1. Unmatched junction bases numbered 7, after V lost 6 bases and J lost 5 bases. CDR3 length: 15 residues. Germline CDR1 and CDR2: MDHEN and SYDVKM. In nucleotides, the CDR3 is TGTGCCAGCAGCTTAGGGACAGGGCGGACCGGGGAGCTGTTTTTT. It codes for CASSLGTGRTGELFF.